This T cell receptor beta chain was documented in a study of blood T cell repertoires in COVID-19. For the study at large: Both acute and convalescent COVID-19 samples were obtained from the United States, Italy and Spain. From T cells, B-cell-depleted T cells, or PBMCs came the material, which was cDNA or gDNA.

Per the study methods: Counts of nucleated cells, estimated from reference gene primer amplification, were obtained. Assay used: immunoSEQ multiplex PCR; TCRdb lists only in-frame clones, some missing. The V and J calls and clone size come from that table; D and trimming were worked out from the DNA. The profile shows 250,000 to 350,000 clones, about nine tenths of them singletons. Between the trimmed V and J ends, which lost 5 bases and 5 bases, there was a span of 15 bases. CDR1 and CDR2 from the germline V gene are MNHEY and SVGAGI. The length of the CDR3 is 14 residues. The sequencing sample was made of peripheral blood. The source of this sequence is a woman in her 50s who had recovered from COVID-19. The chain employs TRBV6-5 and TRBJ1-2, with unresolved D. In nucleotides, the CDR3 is TGTGCCAGCAGTCGCAACGTTCGGGTTTATGGCTACACCTTC. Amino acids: CASSRNVRVYGYTF.